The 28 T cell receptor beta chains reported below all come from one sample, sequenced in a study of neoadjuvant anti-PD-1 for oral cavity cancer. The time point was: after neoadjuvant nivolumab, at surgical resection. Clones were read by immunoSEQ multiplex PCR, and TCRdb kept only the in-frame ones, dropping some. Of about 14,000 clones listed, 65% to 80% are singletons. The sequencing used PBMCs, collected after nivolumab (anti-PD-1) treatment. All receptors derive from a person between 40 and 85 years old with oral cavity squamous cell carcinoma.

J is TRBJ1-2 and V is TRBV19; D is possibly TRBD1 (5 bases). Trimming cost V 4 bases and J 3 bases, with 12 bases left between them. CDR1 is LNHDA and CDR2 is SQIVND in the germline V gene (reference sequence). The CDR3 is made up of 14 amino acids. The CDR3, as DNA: TGTGCCAGTAGTAACCACCAGGGAGACTATGGCTACACCTTC. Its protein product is CASSNHQGDYGYTF.

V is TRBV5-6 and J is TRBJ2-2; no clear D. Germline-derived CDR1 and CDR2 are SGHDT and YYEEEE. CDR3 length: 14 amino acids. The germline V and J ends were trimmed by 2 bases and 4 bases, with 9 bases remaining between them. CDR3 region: CASSFQSITGELFF. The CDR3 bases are TGTGCCAGCAGCTTCCAGTCTATCACCGGGGAGCTGTTTTTT.

The CDR3, as DNA: TGTGCCAGCAGTCCCCTCACAAAGGGGGAGACCCAGTACTTC. It yields the protein CASSPLTKGETQYF. The chain links TRBV6-5 to TRBJ2-5; weak D call: TRBD1 (5 bases). Trimming left V 5 bases short and J 5 bases short, with 15 bases between. Germline CDR1 and CDR2: MNHEY and SVGAGI. The CDR3 sequence is 14 residues long.

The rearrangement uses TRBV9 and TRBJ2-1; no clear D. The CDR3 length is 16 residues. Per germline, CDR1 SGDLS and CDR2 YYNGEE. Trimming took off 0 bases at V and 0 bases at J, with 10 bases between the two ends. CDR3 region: CASSVDSDGSYNEQFF. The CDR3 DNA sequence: TGTGCCAGCAGCGTAGATTCGGACGGCTCCTACAATGAGCAGTTCTTC.

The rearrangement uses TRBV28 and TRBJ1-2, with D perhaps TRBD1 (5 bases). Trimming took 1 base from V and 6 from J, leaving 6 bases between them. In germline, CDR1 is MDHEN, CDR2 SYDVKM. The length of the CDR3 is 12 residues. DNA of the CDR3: TGTGCCAGCAGTTTATTCAGGGATGGCTACACCTTC. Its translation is CASSLFRDGYTF.

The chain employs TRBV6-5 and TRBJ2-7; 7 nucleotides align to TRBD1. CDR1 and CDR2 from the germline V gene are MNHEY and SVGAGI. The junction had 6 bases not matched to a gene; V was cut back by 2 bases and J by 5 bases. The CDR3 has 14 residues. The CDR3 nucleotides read TGTGCCAGCAGTTACAGAGACAGGGTCCACGAGCAGTACTTC. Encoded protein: CASSYRDRVHEQYF.

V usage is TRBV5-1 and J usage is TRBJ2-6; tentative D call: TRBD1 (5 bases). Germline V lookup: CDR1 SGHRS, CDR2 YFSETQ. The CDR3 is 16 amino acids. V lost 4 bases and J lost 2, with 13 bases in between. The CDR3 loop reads CASSHIRTTGANVLTF. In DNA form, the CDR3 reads TGCGCCAGCAGCCATATACGGACAACTGGGGCCAACGTCCTGACTTTC.

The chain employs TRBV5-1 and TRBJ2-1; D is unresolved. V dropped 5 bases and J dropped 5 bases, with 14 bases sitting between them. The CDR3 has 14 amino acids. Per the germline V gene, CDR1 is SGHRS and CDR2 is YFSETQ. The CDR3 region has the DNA TGCGCCAGCAGTCAGCGTCTCGGTGACAATGAGCAGTTCTTC. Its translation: CASSQRLGDNEQFF.

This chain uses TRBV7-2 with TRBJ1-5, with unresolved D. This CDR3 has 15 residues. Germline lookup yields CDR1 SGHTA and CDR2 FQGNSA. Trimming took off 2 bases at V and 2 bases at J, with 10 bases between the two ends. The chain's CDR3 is CASSLWVRGNQPQHF. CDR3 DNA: TGTGCCAGCAGCTTATGGGTGCGGGGCAATCAGCCCCAGCATTTT. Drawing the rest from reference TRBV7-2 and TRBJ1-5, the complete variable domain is GAGVSQSPSNKVTEKGKDVELRCDPISGHTALYWYRQSLGQGLEFLIYFQGNSAPDKSGLPSDRFSAERTGGSVSTLTIQRTQQEDSAVYLCASSLWVRGNQPQHFGDGTRLSIL.

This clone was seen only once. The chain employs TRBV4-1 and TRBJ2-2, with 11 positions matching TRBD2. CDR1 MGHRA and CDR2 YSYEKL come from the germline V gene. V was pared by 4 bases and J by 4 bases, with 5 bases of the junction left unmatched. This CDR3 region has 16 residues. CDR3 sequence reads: CASSPSGGITTGELFF. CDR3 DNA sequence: TGCGCCAGCAGCCCTAGCGGGGGGATTACCACCGGGGAGCTGTTTTTT.

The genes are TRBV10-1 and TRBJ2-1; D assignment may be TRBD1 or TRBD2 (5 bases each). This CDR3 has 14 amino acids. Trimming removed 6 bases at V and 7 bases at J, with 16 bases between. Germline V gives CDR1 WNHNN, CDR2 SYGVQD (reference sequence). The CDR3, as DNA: TGCGCCAGCAGCGCCGGGACCCCAGCGAATGAGCAGTTCTTC. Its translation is CASSAGTPANEQFF.

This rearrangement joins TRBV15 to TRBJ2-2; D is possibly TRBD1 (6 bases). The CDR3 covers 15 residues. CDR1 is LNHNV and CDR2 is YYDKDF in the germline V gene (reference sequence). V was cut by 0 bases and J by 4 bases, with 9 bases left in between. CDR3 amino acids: CATSRDSGVTGELFF. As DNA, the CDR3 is TGTGCCACCAGCAGAGATTCAGGGGTCACCGGGGAGCTGTTTTTT.

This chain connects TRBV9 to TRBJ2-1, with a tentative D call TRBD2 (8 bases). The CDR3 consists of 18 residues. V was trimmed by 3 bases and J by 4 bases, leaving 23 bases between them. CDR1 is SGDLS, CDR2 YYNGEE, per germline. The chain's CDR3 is CASSAPSGGGAAYNEQFF. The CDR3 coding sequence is TGTGCCAGCAGCGCCCCCTCGGGAGGGGGCGCGGCGTACAATGAGCAGTTCTTC.

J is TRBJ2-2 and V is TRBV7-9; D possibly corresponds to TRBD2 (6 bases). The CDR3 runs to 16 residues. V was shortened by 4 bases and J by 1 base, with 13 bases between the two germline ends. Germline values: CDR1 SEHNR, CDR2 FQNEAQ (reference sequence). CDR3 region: CASSSTGDWNTGELFF. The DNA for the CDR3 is TGTGCCAGCAGCTCGACGGGGGACTGGAACACCGGGGAGCTGTTTTTT.

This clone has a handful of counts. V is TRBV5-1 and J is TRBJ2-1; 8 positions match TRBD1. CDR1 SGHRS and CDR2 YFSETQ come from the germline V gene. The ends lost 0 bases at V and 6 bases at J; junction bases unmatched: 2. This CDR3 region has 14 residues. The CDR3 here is CASSLGDRGNEQFF. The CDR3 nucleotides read TGCGCCAGCAGCTTGGGCGACAGGGGCAATGAGCAGTTCTTC.

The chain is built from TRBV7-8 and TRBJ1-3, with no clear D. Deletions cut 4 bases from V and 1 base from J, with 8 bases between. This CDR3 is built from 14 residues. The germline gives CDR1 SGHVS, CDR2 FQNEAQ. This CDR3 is CASSSRGSGNTIYF. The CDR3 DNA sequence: TGTGCCAGCAGCTCGCGGGGTTCTGGAAACACCATATATTTT.

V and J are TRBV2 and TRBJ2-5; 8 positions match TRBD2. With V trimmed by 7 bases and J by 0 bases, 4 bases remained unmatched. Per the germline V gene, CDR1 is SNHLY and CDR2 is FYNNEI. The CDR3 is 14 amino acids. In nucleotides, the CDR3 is TGTGCCAGCATTCGCGGGGGGTACCAAGAGACCCAGTACTTC. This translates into CASIRGGYQETQYF.

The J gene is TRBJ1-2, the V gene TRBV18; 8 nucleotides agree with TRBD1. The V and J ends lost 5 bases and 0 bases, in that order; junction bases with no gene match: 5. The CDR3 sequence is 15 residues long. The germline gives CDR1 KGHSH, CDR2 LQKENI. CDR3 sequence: CASSAMTGANYGYTF. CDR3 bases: TGTGCCAGCTCAGCGATGACAGGGGCTAACTATGGCTACACCTTC. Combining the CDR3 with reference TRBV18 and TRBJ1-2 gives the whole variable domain NAGVMQNPRHLVRRRGQEARLRCSPMKGHSHVYWYRQLPEEGLKFMVYLQKENIIDESGMPKERFSAEFPKEGPSILRIQQVVRGDSAAYFCASSAMTGANYGYTFGSGTRLTVV.

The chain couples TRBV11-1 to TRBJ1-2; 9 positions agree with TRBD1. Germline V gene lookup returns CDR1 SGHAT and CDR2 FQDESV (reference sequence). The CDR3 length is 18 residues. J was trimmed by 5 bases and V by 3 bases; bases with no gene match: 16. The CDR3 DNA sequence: TGTGCCAGCAGCTTGACCCGGGACAGGCTGACAGGGGGGTATGGCTACACCTTC. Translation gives CASSLTRDRLTGGYGYTF.

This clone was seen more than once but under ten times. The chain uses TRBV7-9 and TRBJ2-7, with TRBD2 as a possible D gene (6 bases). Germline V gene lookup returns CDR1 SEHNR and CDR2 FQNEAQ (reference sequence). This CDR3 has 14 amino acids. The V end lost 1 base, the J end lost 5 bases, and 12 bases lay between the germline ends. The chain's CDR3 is CASSLDGSSHEQYF. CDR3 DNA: TGTGCCAGCAGCTTAGACGGGAGCAGCCACGAGCAGTACTTC.

CDR3 amino acids: CASSLRGTDTQYF. For the CDR3, the DNA is TGTGCCAGCAGTTTACGGGGCACAGATACGCAGTATTTT. The chain carries TRBV27 and TRBJ2-3; no clear D gene. Germline loops: CDR1 MNHEY, CDR2 SMNVEV (reference sequence). This CDR3 contains 13 residues. Trimming removed 2 bases at V and 1 base at J, with 4 bases between.

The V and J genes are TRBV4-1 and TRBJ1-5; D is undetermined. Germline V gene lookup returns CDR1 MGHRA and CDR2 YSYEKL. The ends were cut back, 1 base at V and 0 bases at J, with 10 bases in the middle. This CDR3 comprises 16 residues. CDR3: CASSQGSTHSNQPQHF. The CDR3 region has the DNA TGCGCCAGCAGCCAAGGCAGTACACATAGCAATCAGCCCCAGCATTTT.

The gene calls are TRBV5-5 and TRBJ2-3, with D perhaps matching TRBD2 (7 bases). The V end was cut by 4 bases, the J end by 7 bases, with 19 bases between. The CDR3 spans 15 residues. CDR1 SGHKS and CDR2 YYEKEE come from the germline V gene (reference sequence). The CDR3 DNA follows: TGTGCCAGCAGCAGAGGAACGGGGGGCGGAAATACGCAGTATTTT. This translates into CASSRGTGGGNTQYF.

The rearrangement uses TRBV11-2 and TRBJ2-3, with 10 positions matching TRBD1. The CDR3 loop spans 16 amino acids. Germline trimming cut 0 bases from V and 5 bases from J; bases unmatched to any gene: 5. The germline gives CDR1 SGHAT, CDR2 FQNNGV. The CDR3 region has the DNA TGTGCCAGCAGCTTAGAAGACAGGGGGCGCAGAGATACGCAGTATTTT. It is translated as CASSLEDRGRRDTQYF.

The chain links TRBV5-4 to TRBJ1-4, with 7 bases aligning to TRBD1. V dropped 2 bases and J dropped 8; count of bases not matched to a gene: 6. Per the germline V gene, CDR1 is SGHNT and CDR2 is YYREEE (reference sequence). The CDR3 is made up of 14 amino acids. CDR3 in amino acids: CASSFQGGGEKLFF. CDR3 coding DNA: TGTGCCAGCAGCTTCCAGGGAGGGGGCGAAAAACTGTTTTTT.

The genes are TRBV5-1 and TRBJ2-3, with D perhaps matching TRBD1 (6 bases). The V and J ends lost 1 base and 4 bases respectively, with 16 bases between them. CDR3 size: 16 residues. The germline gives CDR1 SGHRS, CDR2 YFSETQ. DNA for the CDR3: TGCGCCAGCAGCTTGTTGGGGGCTCTGTACGCAGATACGCAGTATTTT. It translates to CASSLLGALYADTQYF.

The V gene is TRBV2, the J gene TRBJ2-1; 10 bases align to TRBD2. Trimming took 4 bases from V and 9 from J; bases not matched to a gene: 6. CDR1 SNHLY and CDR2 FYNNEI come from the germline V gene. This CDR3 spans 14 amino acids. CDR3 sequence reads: CASSGGLAGGEQFF. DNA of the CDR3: TGTGCCAGCAGTGGGGGCTTAGCGGGAGGTGAGCAGTTCTTC. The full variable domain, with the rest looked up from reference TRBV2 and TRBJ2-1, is EPEVTQTPSHQVTQMGQEVILRCVPISNHLYFYWYRQILGQKVEFLVSFYNNEISEKSEIFDDQFSVERPDGSNFTLKIRSTKLEDSAMYFCASSGGLAGGEQFFGPGTRLTVL.

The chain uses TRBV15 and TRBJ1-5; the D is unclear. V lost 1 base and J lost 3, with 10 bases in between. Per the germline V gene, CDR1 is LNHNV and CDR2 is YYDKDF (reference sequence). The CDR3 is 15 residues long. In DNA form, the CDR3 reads TGTGCCACCAGCAGAGTTTCCCCTTCCAATCAGCCCCAGCATTTT. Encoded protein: CATSRVSPSNQPQHF.